The clone carrying this T cell receptor (beta chain) was detected only a few times. Its antigen is not known. The data are from a study of blood T cells in healthy people across ages. A sample-barcoded 5' primer and a J-beta primer mix were used in a second PCR of about 6 to 12 cycles. At least 2.5 million CDR3-containing paired-end reads were obtained per sample. TCRdb reprocessed the 5' RACE reads via MiXCR and lists one record per CDR3 protein. Among some 1.6 million distinct CDR3 sequences, roughly 30% were seen once, and the ten largest hold about 11%. Study results and limitations: A roughly linear fall in TCR beta diversity per million T cells was seen with increasing age. There were more naive CD4+ cells and higher diversity in long-lived donors than in aged donors.

This clonotype was sampled from a young woman in good health. The sequenced material came from blood.

CDR3 in amino acids: CASSPFYSGRSKKKYNEQFF. The CDR3 DNA reads TGTGCCAGCAGCCCGTTTTATAGCGGGAGAAGCAAGAAGAAGTACAATGAGCAGTTCTTC. J is TRBJ2-1 and V is TRBV9, with 9 nucleotides matching TRBD2. The V and J ends lost 4 bases and 4 bases, in that order; junction bases with no gene match: 21. From germline, CDR1 is SGDLS and CDR2 YYNGEE. The length of the CDR3 is 20 residues.